This T cell receptor (beta chain) was profiled in a study of cytomegalovirus exposure and HLA in healthy donors. Findings and caveats of the study: The productive fraction for most TCR beta V segments was about 90% or about 30% in an earlier analysis. The study labeled 150 to 200 TCR beta chains cytomegalovirus-associated. The classifier was said to identify cytomegalovirus status with high specificity and sensitivity.

PCR used 60 Vbeta primers and 13 Jbeta primers. Profiled with immunoSEQ multiplex PCR; TCRdb holds only in-frame clones, not every one. In the table there are some 150,000 clones, more than 75% of which are singletons. V was pared by 1 base and J by 6 bases, with 5 bases of the junction left unmatched. Germline V gene data show CDR1 as SGHNT and CDR2 as YENEEA. The CDR3 is 15 amino acids. Worth noting for this clone: As yet, its antigen is unknown.

The specimen was PBMCs. This chain uses TRBV11-3 with TRBJ2-1, with 8 bases matching TRBD2. This TCR derives from a woman aged 45-65 years in good health and CMV-seropositive. The CDR3 here is CASSLVGTRGNEQFF. CDR3 sequence (DNA): TGTGCCAGCAGCTTAGTCGGGACTAGAGGCAATGAGCAGTTCTTC.